The 8 T cell receptor beta chains below all came from one sample that was sequenced in a study of blood T cells in healthy people across ages. Using a J-beta primer mix together with a sample-barcoded 5' primer, a second PCR was run for roughly 7 to 12 cycles. One entry per CDR3 protein results from TCRdb running MiXCR on the 5' RACE reads. Found here are roughly 560,000 distinct CDR3 sequences, more than 20% of them singletons; the top ten hold approximately 10%. The same specimen was also included in a second study, on T cells of mothers and their children.

The sample was blood. The source of these receptors is a boy younger than 18 in good health.

This clonotype appeared a few times. The rearrangement links TRBV4-3 to TRBJ2-4, with 9 positions matching TRBD1. In germline, CDR1 is LGHNA, CDR2 YSLEER. Unmatched junction bases numbered 5, after V lost 5 bases and J lost 0 bases. This CDR3 is built from 16 residues. CDR3 in amino acids: CASSKGQGTAKNIQYF. Written as DNA, the CDR3 is TGCGCCAGCAGCAAAGGACAGGGGACAGCCAAAAACATTCAGTACTTC.

The V gene is TRBV6-1, the J gene TRBJ1-6; a weak D match, TRBD1 (6 bases). CDR3 length equals 15 residues. Trimming took 4 bases from V and 9 from J, leaving 16 bases between them. Germline-derived CDR1 and CDR2 are MNHNS and SASEGT. This CDR3 reads CASSGGQTYFSPLHF. The CDR3 DNA reads as TGTGCCAGCAGTGGAGGACAGACCTATTTTTCACCCCTCCACTTT.

DNA for the CDR3: TGCGCCAGCAGCTTGGGGCAGGTCCAAGAGACCCAGTACTTC. Its translation is CASSLGQVQETQYF. The chain uses TRBV5-1 and TRBJ2-5; D uncertain. This CDR3 is built from 14 residues. The germline V gene has CDR1 SGHRS and CDR2 YFSETQ. V lost 0 bases and J 1 base, leaving 7 bases between the germline ends.

This clonotype showed up many times. The chain couples TRBV7-2 to TRBJ2-5, with 9 bases that match TRBD2. This CDR3 has 15 amino acids. The junction had 11 bases not matched to a gene; V was cut back by 4 bases and J by 8 bases. The germline V gene has CDR1 SGHTA and CDR2 FQGNSA. As DNA, the CDR3 is TGTGCCAGCAGCTCCCAGGGGGGTCTAGCGGGAACCCAGTACTTC. This gives the protein CASSSQGGLAGTQYF.

V is TRBV6-2 or TRBV6-3 and J is TRBJ2-7; 8 bases map to TRBD2. CDR1 is MNHEY and CDR2 is SVGEGT in the germline V gene. Germline trimming cut 4 bases from V and 0 bases from J; bases unmatched to any gene: 8. The CDR3 has 16 residues. The chain's CDR3 is CASSFPGLGVSYEQYF. Written as DNA, the CDR3 is TGTGCCAGCAGTTTCCCGGGACTAGGGGTCTCCTACGAGCAGTACTTC.

This clonotype has ten or more counts. The chain carries TRBV5-6 and TRBJ1-4; 7 nucleotides line up with TRBD1. The CDR3 extends over 14 amino acids. The J segment lost 3 bases and the V segment lost 2 bases, leaving 1 base of the junction unmatched. CDR1 SGHDT and CDR2 YYEEEE come from the germline V gene. The DNA for the CDR3 is TGTGCCAGCAGCTTTGGGACAGCTAATGAAAAACTGTTTTTT. Residues: CASSFGTANEKLFF.

The chain couples TRBV20-1 to TRBJ2-3; 8 positions agree with TRBD2. CDR1 and CDR2 (germline): DFQATT, SNEGSKA (reference sequence). V gave up 0 bases and J gave up 2 bases; unmatched junction bases: 7. The CDR3 is made up of 16 amino acids. The CDR3 loop reads CSARDWGLGTTDTQYF. CDR3 DNA: TGCAGTGCTAGAGATTGGGGACTAGGGACCACAGATACGCAGTATTTT.

This chain links TRBV2 with TRBJ1-1, with D possibly matching TRBD1 (6 bases). Germline loops: CDR1 SNHLY, CDR2 FYNNEI. The CDR3 is made up of 13 amino acids. V was pared by 8 bases and J by 3 bases, with 13 bases between. CDR3 nucleotides: TGTGCCAGCGGGGAACAGGGATACACTGAAGCTTTCTTT. Its protein is CASGEQGYTEAFF.